These T cell receptor beta chains were read from a single sample in a study of metastatic and nonmetastatic thyroid tumors. TCRdb ran MiXCR on the PCR reads. The sample has 20,000 to 25,000 clones; about 11% are singletons. Sequences were obtained from blood. These receptors came from a female donor with papillary thyroid cancer or a benign thyroid nodule (not recorded which). Some clones in this sample may be carry-over from other donors' samples. Each CDR3 is given with its conserved first and last residue.

v_call	j_call	cdr3_aa
TRBV7-7	TRBJ1-1	CASSLNSGQGADTEAFF
TRBV28	TRBJ2-7	CASRQGLVLPEQYF
TRBV28	TRBJ2-2	CASSSTSGSHGELFF
TRBV11-1	TRBJ1-6	CASSASRLQGAGSPLHF
TRBV30	TRBJ2-2	CAWSRRGRGTGELFF
TRBV6-2/TRBV6-3	TRBJ2-1	CASSYSGESEQFF
TRBV4-3	TRBJ2-1	CASSQEFIAGADEQFF
TRBV15	TRBJ2-5	CATSTPSGIETQYF
TRBV6-1	TRBJ2-3	CASSEVVADTQYF
TRBV6-5	TRBJ2-3	CASSYSGTSTDTQYF
TRBV6-1	TRBJ2-7	CASSPTLAGTETYEKYF
TRBV6-1	TRBJ1-2	CASSEPGQGYGYTF
TRBV2	TRBJ2-1	CASSEAAKGGSSYNEQFF
TRBV7-8	TRBJ2-5	CASSLTRQLSTQYF
TRBV11-2	TRBJ1-2	CASSLGGPYGYTF
TRBV6-1	TRBJ2-2	CAISEGTDPGELFF
TRBV7-2	TRBJ2-5	CASSFPAGGGETQYF
TRBV7-7	TRBJ1-1	CASSLGSNTEAFF
TRBV6-2/TRBV6-3	TRBJ2-1	CASSSGPYNEQVF
TRBV30	TRBJ1-4	CAWSVGRGDEKLFF
TRBV5-1	TRBJ2-1	CASSLEAGARYNEQFF
TRBV19	TRBJ1-6	CASSPTLTGGRNSPLHF
TRBV6-1	TRBJ2-1	CASSGTSGSGEQFF
TRBV24-1	TRBJ2-1	CATSDWRGLGEQFF
TRBV2	TRBJ2-2	CASSRGGPVGELFF
TRBV12-3/TRBV12-4	TRBJ2-3	CASRRGSTSTDTQYF
TRBV3-1	TRBJ2-2	CASSPWDTGELFF
TRBV20-1	TRBJ1-1	CSAFEGNTEAFF
TRBV7-2	TRBJ2-7	CASSLGSSSSYEQYF
TRBV4-3	TRBJ2-1	CASSPTVTGLEQFF
TRBV9	TRBJ2-7	CASSRGPPYEQYF
TRBV7-8	TRBJ2-7	CASSTVLTGPGDEQYF
TRBV6-4	TRBJ1-2	CASSDSEGVNGYTF
TRBV12-3/TRBV12-4	TRBJ2-1	CASSLAGGRNEQFF
TRBV20-1	TRBJ2-4	CSAGGWALAKNIQYF
TRBV6-4	TRBJ2-7	CASNRRPGHISYEQYF
TRBV30	TRBJ2-5	CACQGYFRETQYF
TRBV12-3/TRBV12-4	TRBJ2-7	CASSPLPGKAEQYF
TRBV3-1	TRBJ1-5	CASSRPDRENQPQHF
TRBV2	TRBJ2-1	CASAMTRELEQFF
TRBV27	TRBJ2-7	CASSGEGGSYEQYF
TRBV4-3	TRBJ2-7	CASSQESLHRGVYEQYF
TRBV12-3/TRBV12-4	TRBJ1-4	CATQTGVNEKLFF
TRBV6-9	TRBJ1-4	CASSYEDRKLFF
TRBV9	TRBJ2-2	CASSVAGTGELFF
TRBV5-4	TRBJ2-7	CASSRTQGLDEQYF
TRBV10-3	TRBJ2-1	CAITDPAYNEQFF
TRBV20-1	TRBJ2-1	CSASVLAEYNEQFF
TRBV9	TRBJ1-1	CASGRDREGTEAFF
TRBV10-3	TRBJ2-7	CATTQGFNSYEQYF
TRBV15	TRBJ2-7	CATTQGVGAYEQYF
TRBV20-1	TRBJ2-3	CSADYADTQYF
TRBV27	TRBJ2-3	CASKPGQGTDTQYF
TRBV3-1	TRBJ2-1	CASSRPLGGQGRDEQFF
TRBV20-1	TRBJ2-1	CSASPNLNEQFF
TRBV3-1	TRBJ2-2	CASSQDLGGAFAGELFF
TRBV18	TRBJ2-1	CASLSPRDEQFF
TRBV20-1	TRBJ2-3	CSALRGRADTQYF
TRBV7-2	TRBJ2-7	CASSLVDRDEQYF
TRBV28	TRBJ2-1	CASRTIPGQGAHEQFF